Below, 20 T cell receptor beta chains from the same sample are listed, as sequenced in a study of TIL therapy for anti-PD-1-resistant metastatic lung cancer. Noted time point: pre-treatment sample, taken before nivolumab and TIL therapy. The immunoSEQ assay was v3. The data were produced by immunoSEQ multiplex PCR, yet TCRdb's version contains in-frame clones alone and is incomplete. Of about 45,000 clones listed, 70% to 85% are singletons. Material: blood, obtained at baseline. These receptors were collected from a man aged 70-80 years with non-small cell lung cancer.

CDR3 sequence reads: CSVGGTPLHF. DNA for the CDR3: TGCAGTGTCGGCGGGACACCCCTCCACTTT. The J gene is TRBJ1-6, the V gene TRBV20-1; D not resolved. The CDR3 extends over 10 amino acids. The germline V and J ends were trimmed by 7 bases and 11 bases, with 9 bases remaining between them. Germline CDR1 reads DFQATT; CDR2 reads SNEGSKA (reference sequence).

This sequence joins TRBV28 and TRBJ1-4; tentative D call: TRBD1 (5 bases). Trimming left V 5 bases short and J 5 bases short, with 15 bases between. CDR3 length: 15 amino acids. Per germline, CDR1 MDHEN and CDR2 SYDVKM. CDR3 protein: CASSAHRRSNEKLFF. The DNA of the CDR3 is TGTGCCAGCAGTGCCCACAGGAGAAGCAATGAAAAACTGTTTTTT.

This chain links TRBV7-3 with TRBJ1-3; D is undetermined. Germline loops: CDR1 SGHTA, CDR2 FQGTGA. The V end was cut by 5 bases, the J end by 0 bases, with 11 bases between. The CDR3 covers 15 residues. The CDR3 protein is CASSISQVSGNTIYF. The CDR3 DNA follows: TGTGCCAGCAGCATATCGCAGGTCTCTGGAAACACCATATATTTT.

This clone was seen more than once but under ten times. This sequence joins TRBV2 and TRBJ2-1; 7 bases match TRBD1. From germline, CDR1 is SNHLY and CDR2 FYNNEI. V lost 8 bases and J lost 5; bases outside the gene matches: 6. The CDR3 runs 13 residues. The CDR3: CASETGEHNEQFF. The CDR3 DNA follows: TGTGCCAGCGAAACAGGGGAGCACAATGAGCAGTTCTTC.

A single count supports this clone. This chain uses TRBV5-1 with TRBJ2-3; 12 positions match TRBD2. The length of the CDR3 is 16 residues. Germline V gene sequence: CDR1 SGHRS, CDR2 YFSETQ. Trimming cost V 6 bases and J 3 bases; bases outside gene matches: 8. The CDR3 reads CASKRLTSGSTDTQYF. CDR3 bases: TGCGCCAGCAAGAGGTTGACTAGCGGGAGTACAGATACGCAGTATTTT.

The chain joins TRBV7-9 to TRBJ2-4; 7 bases are shared with TRBD2. Germline assignment: CDR1 SEHNR and CDR2 FQNEAQ (reference sequence). V trimming: 9 bases; J trimming: 0 bases; junction bases outside the gene matches: 5. The CDR3 is 14 amino acids. In nucleotides, the CDR3 is TGTGCCAGTGCGGGGGTTGTAGCCAAAAACATTCAGTACTTC. This encodes CASAGVVAKNIQYF.

This rearrangement joins TRBV27 to TRBJ2-2, with D perhaps being TRBD1 or TRBD2 (6 bases each). V lost 2 bases to trimming and J lost 6 bases, with 16 bases between them. Germline V CDR1 and CDR2: MNHEY, SMNVEV (reference sequence). The CDR3 is made up of 16 amino acids. The CDR3 DNA reads as TGTGCCAGCAGTTTAGACCCTCGGGGGCGCCCCGGGGAGCTGTTTTTT. Translation: CASSLDPRGRPGELFF.

This chain uses TRBV9 with TRBJ2-5, with D hard to call. Trimming removed 0 bases from V and 4 bases from J, with 7 bases in between. The germline CDR1 and CDR2 sequences are SGDLS and YYNGEE. This CDR3 is built from 13 residues. The CDR3 loop reads CASSVGGVETQYF. The CDR3 DNA follows: TGTGCCAGCAGCGTAGGTGGGGTAGAGACCCAGTACTTC.

This chain links TRBV5-6 with TRBJ1-2, with D unresolved. The CDR3 length is 15 residues. CDR1 and CDR2 from the germline V gene are SGHDT and YYEEEE. The V and J ends lost 4 bases and 4 bases respectively, with 17 bases between them. CDR3 sequence reads: CASSPDSTRGYGYTF. CDR3 DNA sequence: TGTGCCAGCAGCCCCGACTCAACTAGAGGCTATGGCTACACCTTC. Based on the CDR3 plus reference TRBV5-6 and TRBJ1-2, the full variable domain is DAGVTQSPTHLIKTRGQQVTLRCSPKSGHDTVSWYQQALGQGPQFIFQYYEEEERQRGNFPDRFSGHQFPNYSSELNVNALLLGDSALYLCASSPDSTRGYGYTFGSGTRLTVV.

V usage is TRBV7-6 and J usage is TRBJ2-7; D might be TRBD1 or TRBD2, each matching 6 bases. V was trimmed by 1 base and J by 0 bases, leaving 16 bases between them. The CDR3 is 17 amino acids. Per germline, CDR1 SGHVS and CDR2 FNYEAQ. The CDR3 region is CASSLEGGQPNSYEQYF. CDR3 nucleotides: TGTGCCAGCAGCTTAGAGGGAGGACAGCCGAACTCCTACGAGCAGTACTTC.

The chain combines TRBV5-1 with TRBJ2-3; D is unresolved. Trimming removed 0 bases at V and 3 bases at J, with 11 bases between. Germline V CDR1 and CDR2: SGHRS, YFSETQ. The CDR3 consists of 15 residues. The CDR3 region is CASSLDQLETDTQYF. DNA for the CDR3: TGCGCCAGCAGCTTGGACCAGCTCGAGACAGATACGCAGTATTTT.

The chain has TRBV7-8 and TRBJ2-3, with TRBD2 matching 10 bases. Trimming removed 5 bases from V and 8 bases from J; junction bases left unmatched: 10. The CDR3 length is 15 residues. Germline lookup yields CDR1 SGHVS and CDR2 FQNEAQ. The CDR3: CASSPRRTSGSTQYF. CDR3 bases: TGTGCCAGCAGCCCCCGCAGGACTAGCGGAAGTACGCAGTATTTT.

This clone has just a few counts. The chain recombines TRBV2 with TRBJ2-7; 13 nucleotides agree with TRBD2. CDR1 is SNHLY and CDR2 is FYNNEI in the germline V gene. The CDR3 sequence is 15 residues long. With V trimmed by 6 bases and J by 5 bases, 7 bases remained unmatched. The CDR3 DNA sequence: TGTGCCAGCAGCGTACTAGCGGGAGGGGTCAACGAGCAGTACTTC. Protein product: CASSVLAGGVNEQYF.

This chain uses TRBV21-1 with TRBJ2-7; TRBD1, as called in the table, went unchecked against the DNA. TRBV21-1 corresponds to a pseudogene. There are 15 residues in the CDR3. CDR3 amino acids: CASSSPQQGVYEQYF. In DNA, the CDR3 is TGTGCCAGCAGCTCCCCACAACAGGGTGTGTACGAGCAGTACTTC.

The V and J genes are TRBV19 and TRBJ2-3; a possible D gene is TRBD2 (5 bases). Per germline, CDR1 LNHDA and CDR2 SQIVND (reference sequence). The CDR3 is 15 residues long. The V end was cut by 7 bases, the J end by 1 base, with 15 bases between. The CDR3 region is CASTPLAGGTDTQYF. For the CDR3, the DNA is TGTGCCAGTACCCCTCTAGCTGGAGGCACAGATACGCAGTATTTT.

The chain recombines TRBV10-1 with TRBJ1-1; 7 nucleotides match TRBD1. After removal of 7 bases from V and 5 bases from J, the junction contained 19 bases not matched to a gene. CDR3 length: 17 amino acids. Germline V lookup: CDR1 WNHNN, CDR2 SYGVQD (reference sequence). The DNA of the CDR3 is TGCGCCAGCAAACCAAGATGGCAGGGGGATGAGGGAACTGAAGCTTTCTTT. It translates to CASKPRWQGDEGTEAFF.

The rearrangement uses TRBV6-5 and TRBJ2-7; D possibly corresponds to TRBD1 (6 bases). The germline V gene encodes CDR1 MNHEY and CDR2 SVGAGI. The V end was cut by 4 bases, the J end by 3 bases, with 10 bases between. The CDR3 totals 13 residues. In DNA, the CDR3 is TGTGCCAGCAGTTGGCGGACAGACTACGAGCAGTACTTC. Translated: CASSWRTDYEQYF.

This clone was seen a single time. J is TRBJ1-4 and V is TRBV5-6, with unresolved D. This CDR3 is built from 14 residues. The germline V gene encodes CDR1 SGHDT and CDR2 YYEEEE. Trimming removed 1 base at V and 4 bases at J, with 8 bases between. The CDR3 region is CASSLRSINEKLFF. The CDR3 coding sequence is TGTGCCAGCAGCTTGCGGAGCATTAATGAAAAACTGTTTTTT. Drawing the rest from reference TRBV5-6 and TRBJ1-4, the complete variable domain is DAGVTQSPTHLIKTRGQQVTLRCSPKSGHDTVSWYQQALGQGPQFIFQYYEEEERQRGNFPDRFSGHQFPNYSSELNVNALLLGDSALYLCASSLRSINEKLFFGSGTQLSVL.

J is TRBJ1-6 and V is TRBV5-1; tentative D call: TRBD1 (6 bases). Germline CDR1 reads SGHRS; CDR2 reads YFSETQ. Trimming took off 4 bases at V and 6 bases at J, with 11 bases between the two ends. The CDR3 has 14 residues. In DNA form, the CDR3 reads TGCGCCAGCAGCCAACAGGGAGGTAATTCACCCCTCCACTTT. It codes for CASSQQGGNSPLHF. The whole variable domain, remainder taken from reference TRBV5-1 and TRBJ1-6, is KAGVTQTPRYLIKTRGQQVTLSCSPISGHRSVSWYQQTPGQGLQFLFEYFSETQRNKGNFPGRFSGRQFSNSRSEMNVSTLELGDSALYLCASSQQGGNSPLHFGNGTRLTVT.

This chain connects TRBV7-2 to TRBJ1-4; D ambiguous. The CDR3 spans 13 residues. V gave up 5 bases and J gave up 4 bases, with 8 bases separating them. Germline V gives CDR1 SGHTA, CDR2 FQGNSA. The chain's CDR3 is CASSESRNEKLFF. The CDR3 DNA sequence: TGTGCCAGCAGCGAAAGCCGTAATGAAAAACTGTTTTTT.